The 29 T cell receptor beta chains in this list originate from one sample, sequenced in a study of cytotoxic CD8 clonotypes in ibrutinib-treated CLL. Some clones are missing from TCRdb's copy, which holds only in-frame ones; the method was immunoSEQ multiplex PCR. The profile shows around 150,000 clones, roughly 80% of them singletons. The specimen comprised PBMCs, sampled after 12 months of ibrutinib treatment. The receptors originated from a human donor with chronic lymphocytic leukemia.

The chain couples TRBV4-3 to TRBJ2-3, with 9 bases lining up with TRBD1. The CDR3 extends over 16 amino acids. V gave up 0 bases and J gave up 3 bases; unmatched junction bases: 4. Germline V gene lookup returns CDR1 LGHNA and CDR2 YSLEER. CDR3 in DNA: TGCGCCAGCAGCCAAGACCGGGACAGGGTTACAGATACGCAGTATTTT. It yields the protein CASSQDRDRVTDTQYF.

Here the CDR3 reads CASSWGLAGSYNEQFF. CDR3 in DNA: TGTGCCAGCAGCTGGGGACTAGCGGGGTCCTACAATGAGCAGTTCTTC. This sequence joins TRBV5-4 and TRBJ2-1, with 13 bases matching TRBD2. Looked up from germline, CDR1 is SGHNT and CDR2 is YYREEE (reference sequence). This CDR3 comprises 16 residues. The junction had 1 base not matched to a gene; V was cut back by 3 bases and J by 1 base.

The chain combines TRBV27 with TRBJ2-7, with TRBD1 matching over 9 bases. After removal of 7 bases from V and 2 bases from J, the junction contained 6 bases not matched to a gene. Germline V gene sequence: CDR1 MNHEY, CDR2 SMNVEV (reference sequence). This CDR3 has 14 amino acids. The CDR3 is CASTRTGVAYEQYF. CDR3 sequence (DNA): TGTGCCAGCACCCGGACAGGGGTGGCCTACGAGCAGTACTTC.

The rearrangement uses TRBV11-1 and TRBJ2-1; the match to TRBD2 covers 8 bases. Looked up from germline, CDR1 is SGHAT and CDR2 is FQDESV (reference sequence). The CDR3 length is 19 residues. V was clipped by 1 base and J by 0 bases; unmatched bases: 11. DNA for the CDR3: TGTGCCAGCAGCTTAGTCTCTGGCGGGGGGAGAAGCTCCTACAATGAGCAGTTCTTC. Amino acid sequence: CASSLVSGGGRSSYNEQFF.

The rearrangement joins TRBV5-4 to TRBJ2-3; no clear D. Trimming cost V 0 bases and J 1 base, with 6 bases left between them. The CDR3 totals 14 residues. From germline, CDR1 is SGHNT and CDR2 YYREEE (reference sequence). The CDR3 region is CASSLARGTDTQYF. The DNA for the CDR3 is TGTGCCAGCAGCTTGGCCCGAGGCACAGATACGCAGTATTTT.

The chain is built from TRBV18 and TRBJ2-7, with D maybe TRBD1 (5 bases). Per germline, CDR1 KGHSH and CDR2 LQKENI. The germline V and J ends were trimmed by 0 bases and 4 bases, with 16 bases remaining between them. The CDR3 sequence is 16 residues long. CDR3 in amino acids: CASSPPMGRAKYEQYF. The CDR3 nucleotides read TGTGCCAGCTCACCACCGATGGGCAGGGCTAAGTACGAGCAGTACTTC.

The chain carries TRBV4-1 and TRBJ1-6, with D perhaps TRBD1 (5 bases). Germline CDR1 reads MGHRA; CDR2 reads YSYEKL. V was cut by 5 bases and J by 14 bases, with 22 bases left in between. The CDR3 has 15 amino acids. The CDR3 loop is CASSDPVRGVGALHF. The CDR3 region has the DNA TGCGCCAGCAGCGATCCCGTGCGGGGGGTTGGGGCCCTCCACTTT.

Worth noting for this clone: One end of the junction is discordant with germline, which a read error may explain. This chain uses TRBV28 with TRBJ2-7, with a weak D call TRBD2 (6 bases). CDR1 is MDHEN, CDR2 SYDVKM, per germline. The CDR3 runs to 12 residues. This CDR3 is CASSLQTGGWSF. The CDR3 coding sequence is TGTGCCAGCAGTCTCCAAACAGGAGGGTGGAGCTTC.

This clone has just a few counts. The chain carries TRBV28 and TRBJ1-3; no definite D call. V lost 2 bases and J 0 bases, leaving 8 bases between the germline ends. CDR1 is MDHEN and CDR2 is SYDVKM in the germline V gene. The CDR3 is made up of 15 amino acids. CDR3 bases: TGTGCCAGCAGTTTACCGGGAAACTCTGGAAACACCATATATTTT. It translates to CASSLPGNSGNTIYF.

This clone was picked up a small number of times. The CDR3: CASSLGDQVDNEQFF. The CDR3 DNA sequence: TGCGCCAGCAGCTTGGGGGACCAGGTAGACAATGAGCAGTTCTTC. V and J are TRBV5-1 and TRBJ2-1; D tentatively fits TRBD1 or TRBD2 (5 bases each). The V gene lost 0 bases and the J gene lost 5 bases, with 12 bases spanning the gap. CDR3 size: 15 residues. CDR1 is SGHRS and CDR2 is YFSETQ in the germline V gene.

The chain employs TRBV4-3 and TRBJ1-3; the D is unclear. The CDR3 length is 16 residues. V was shortened by 1 base and J by 0 bases, with 10 bases between the two germline ends. CDR1 LGHNA and CDR2 YSLEER come from the germline V gene. In nucleotides, the CDR3 is TGCGCCAGCAGCCAAGGGGAAAGGAGCTCTGGAAACACCATATATTTT. It encodes CASSQGERSSGNTIYF.

The chain combines TRBV10-3 with TRBJ1-5; no reliable D call. With 8 bases removed from V and 2 bases from J, the gap between germline ends came to 10 bases. The CDR3 totals 13 residues. Per the germline V gene, CDR1 is ENHRY and CDR2 is SYGVKD. CDR3 amino acids: CAIQRQRNQPQHF. CDR3 DNA sequence: TGTGCCATCCAAAGACAACGCAATCAGCCCCAGCATTTT.

Regarding this clone: Its ends do not fully match the called genes, so a read error is possible. The gene calls are TRBV2 and TRBJ2-6, with D tentatively TRBD1 (6 bases). The CDR3 totals 16 residues. Per germline, CDR1 SNHLY and CDR2 FYNNEI. The CDR3 loop reads CASSPLIILGGNVLTF. CDR3 bases: TGTGCCAGCAGTCCCCTCATTATTTTAGGGGGCAACGTCCTGACTTTC. Complete variable domain (other parts from reference TRBV2 and TRBJ2-6): EPEVTQTPSHQVTQMGQEVILRCVPISNHLYFYWYRQILGQKVEFLVSFYNNEISEKSEIFDDQFSVERPDGSNFTLKIRSTKLEDSAMYFCASSPLIILGGNVLTFGAGSRLTVL.

The gene calls are TRBV4-1 and TRBJ2-5, with no clear D. CDR1 MGHRA and CDR2 YSYEKL come from the germline V gene. The CDR3 runs 17 residues. V lost 2 bases, J lost 3 bases, and 19 bases lay in between. The CDR3 DNA follows: TGCGCCAGCAGCCAATCGGAGACGGCGTTTGGGGAAGAGACCCAGTACTTC. It translates to CASSQSETAFGEETQYF.

The chain has TRBV14 and TRBJ1-2; perhaps TRBD1 as D (5 bases). Trimming stripped 0 bases from V and 5 bases from J, with 10 bases between. Germline CDR1 SGHDN, CDR2 FVKESK. CDR3 length: 14 residues. The CDR3 DNA reads as TGTGCCAGCAGCCAAGATCTGGGGGGGTATGGCTACACCTTC. Translating it yields CASSQDLGGYGYTF.

V is TRBV5-6 and J is TRBJ1-2, with TRBD1 identical over 7 bases. Trimming removed 5 bases from V and 2 bases from J; junction bases left unmatched: 3. The CDR3 length is 13 residues. Looked up from germline, CDR1 is SGHDT and CDR2 is YYEEEE. The CDR3 coding sequence is TGTGCCAGCAGTCGGGACAGAAACTATGGCTACACCTTC. It encodes CASSRDRNYGYTF.

This chain uses TRBV27 with TRBJ1-1; D uncertain. This CDR3 has 14 amino acids. V lost 6 bases and J 2 bases, leaving 13 bases between the germline ends. Germline V gives CDR1 MNHEY, CDR2 SMNVEV (reference sequence). The DNA for the CDR3 is TGTGCCAGCAGATACCCCGGGCGAAACACTGAAGCTTTCTTT. This gives the protein CASRYPGRNTEAFF.

The chain uses TRBV19 and TRBJ2-2; 8 bases line up with TRBD2. Germline trimming cut 7 bases from V and 2 bases from J; bases unmatched to any gene: 9. The CDR3 contains 16 residues. Per germline, CDR1 LNHDA and CDR2 SQIVND (reference sequence). The CDR3 DNA is TGTGCCAGTACCCTGTATAGCGGGATTAACACCGGGGAGCTGTTTTTT. Translating gives CASTLYSGINTGELFF.

This clone was seen only once. The chain is built from TRBV7-2 and TRBJ2-7; D uncertain. V lost 6 bases, J lost 2 bases, and 17 bases lay in between. Germline CDR1 SGHTA, CDR2 FQGNSA. The CDR3 is 15 amino acids. In DNA, the CDR3 is TGTGCCAGCAGGGATCACCGGGCCGCGGCCTACGAGCAGTACTTC. Translated, it gives CASRDHRAAAYEQYF.

This rearrangement joins TRBV6-5 to TRBJ2-7; D not certain. The CDR3 sequence is 14 residues long. Germline V gene sequence: CDR1 MNHEY, CDR2 SVGAGI. V was trimmed by 4 bases and J by 2 bases, leaving 12 bases between them. The CDR3 here is CASSFDPGPYEQYF. The CDR3 DNA reads TGTGCCAGCAGTTTCGATCCTGGGCCCTACGAGCAGTACTTC.

The chain combines TRBV28 with TRBJ1-4; D is unclear. The CDR3 runs 14 residues. V lost 3 bases and J 0 bases, leaving 5 bases between the germline ends. The germline V gene has CDR1 MDHEN and CDR2 SYDVKM. In DNA, the CDR3 is TGTGCCAGCAGTTTCGGGGCAACTAATGAAAAACTGTTTTTT. As protein: CASSFGATNEKLFF.

The J gene is TRBJ2-3, the V gene TRBV11-2, with TRBD2 matching 7 bases. The germline V gene has CDR1 SGHAT and CDR2 FQNNGV. Trimming took 3 bases from V and 5 from J; bases not matched to a gene: 8. This CDR3 is built from 15 residues. CDR3 sequence: CASSLVAGVIDTQYF. The CDR3 DNA sequence: TGTGCCAGCAGCTTGGTGGCGGGAGTGATAGATACGCAGTATTTT.

This clone has more than one count but fewer than ten. The chain couples TRBV5-1 to TRBJ2-3; D is possibly TRBD2 (5 bases). In germline, CDR1 is SGHRS, CDR2 YFSETQ. This CDR3 comprises 17 residues. Trimming removed 4 bases from V and 1 base from J, with 19 bases in between. The CDR3 loop reads CASSPQAGGRGTDTQYF. The CDR3 DNA follows: TGCGCCAGCAGCCCCCAGGCGGGTGGTCGGGGCACAGATACGCAGTATTTT.

The V gene is TRBV7-9, the J gene TRBJ1-2; no reliable D call. This CDR3 comprises 14 residues. Per germline, CDR1 SEHNR and CDR2 FQNEAQ (reference sequence). V lost 1 base, J lost 1 base, and 7 bases lay in between. DNA for the CDR3: TGTGCCAGCAGCTTAGGGGCCCATAACTATGGCTACACCTTC. The encoded protein is CASSLGAHNYGYTF.

Comment on this clone: At one boundary the junction diverges from the germline segment, which might be a read error. This chain joins TRBV28 and TRBJ2-3, with 9 bases lining up with TRBD2. This CDR3 is built from 14 residues. Germline V gives CDR1 MDHEN, CDR2 SYDVKM. DNA for the CDR3: TGTGTCAGCAGCTCGGTATGGCGGGAGGGCTCGCAGTATTTT. Its translation is CVSSSVWREGSQYF.

The chain combines TRBV6-5 with TRBJ1-6; TRBD1 is a possible D gene (5 bases). The CDR3 is 13 amino acids. Germline CDR1 is MNHEY and CDR2 is SVGAGI. V shed 6 bases and J shed 10 bases, with 13 bases lying between them. CDR3 in amino acids: CASRSQGNSPLHF. CDR3 in DNA: TGTGCCAGCAGGTCCCAGGGAAACTCACCCCTCCACTTT.

The chain carries TRBV7-6 and TRBJ2-2; no clear D. CDR1 is SGHVS, CDR2 FNYEAQ, per germline. Trimming left V 5 bases short and J 4 bases short, with 11 bases between. The CDR3 has 14 residues. The CDR3 here is CASSPRLLTGELFF. Here the CDR3 DNA reads TGTGCCAGCAGCCCCCGGCTTCTCACCGGGGAGCTGTTTTTT. Supplemented by reference TRBV7-6 and TRBJ2-2, the full variable domain reads GAGVSQSPRYKVTKRGQDVALRCDPISGHVSLYWYRQALGQGPEFLTYFNYEAQQDKSGLPNDRFSAERPEGSISTLTIQRTEQRDSAMYRCASSPRLLTGELFFGEGSRLTVL.

This chain links TRBV28 with TRBJ2-5; D might be TRBD1 or TRBD2, each matching 5 bases. From germline, CDR1 is MDHEN and CDR2 SYDVKM. V lost 11 bases to trimming and J lost 2 bases, with 15 bases between them. The CDR3 is 13 amino acids. The CDR3 nucleotides are TGTGCCGCGGGTCAGGGAGTGCAAGAGACCCAGTACTTC. This translates into CAAGQGVQETQYF.

The CDR3 loop reads CASLGQVGTGELFF. CDR3 DNA sequence: TGCGCCAGCCTTGGACAGGTGGGGACCGGGGAGCTGTTTTTT. V is TRBV5-1 and J is TRBJ2-2; 7 bases agree with TRBD1. The CDR3 runs 14 residues. The V gene's germline CDR1 is SGHRS and CDR2 YFSETQ. V trimming: 7 bases; J trimming: 5 bases; junction bases outside the gene matches: 8.